Sequencing of this T cell receptor (beta chain) was carried out in a study of Ad26.COV2.S vaccination and SARS-CoV-2 variants. Across the whole study: Within the COV1001 Ad26.COV2.S trial arm, the donor was enrolled. The vaccine Ad26.COV2.S was put into the muscle once, or twice with 56 days between.

Germline V gene data show CDR1 as SGDLS and CDR2 as YYNGEE. J gave up 4 bases and V 0 bases, and 8 bases lay outside the gene matches. The CDR3 consists of 16 residues. The sample's treatment: 19 received Ad26.COV2.S at low or high dose, single or two shots; 5 received placebo; per-sample allocation not given. Samples were taken on day 63 after the first vaccine or placebo injection. A Boston donor was an adult aged 18-55 years. Profiling relied on immunoSEQ multiplex PCR, and the TCRdb table lists in-frame clones only, not all of them. This sample yields about 370,000 clones, of which 70% to 90% are seen a single time; about 1.9% belongs to the top ten.

The sample was peripheral blood, taken in a trial of Ad26.COV2.S vaccine versus placebo. The clonotype was recovered from a person aged 18-60 years who received the Ad26.COV2.S COVID-19 vaccine or a placebo. This rearrangement joins TRBV9 to TRBJ2-3; 7 nucleotides line up with TRBD2. CDR3: CASSVDAGVGPDTQYF. The CDR3 DNA reads as TGTGCCAGCAGCGTAGATGCGGGAGTAGGGCCAGATACGCAGTATTTT.